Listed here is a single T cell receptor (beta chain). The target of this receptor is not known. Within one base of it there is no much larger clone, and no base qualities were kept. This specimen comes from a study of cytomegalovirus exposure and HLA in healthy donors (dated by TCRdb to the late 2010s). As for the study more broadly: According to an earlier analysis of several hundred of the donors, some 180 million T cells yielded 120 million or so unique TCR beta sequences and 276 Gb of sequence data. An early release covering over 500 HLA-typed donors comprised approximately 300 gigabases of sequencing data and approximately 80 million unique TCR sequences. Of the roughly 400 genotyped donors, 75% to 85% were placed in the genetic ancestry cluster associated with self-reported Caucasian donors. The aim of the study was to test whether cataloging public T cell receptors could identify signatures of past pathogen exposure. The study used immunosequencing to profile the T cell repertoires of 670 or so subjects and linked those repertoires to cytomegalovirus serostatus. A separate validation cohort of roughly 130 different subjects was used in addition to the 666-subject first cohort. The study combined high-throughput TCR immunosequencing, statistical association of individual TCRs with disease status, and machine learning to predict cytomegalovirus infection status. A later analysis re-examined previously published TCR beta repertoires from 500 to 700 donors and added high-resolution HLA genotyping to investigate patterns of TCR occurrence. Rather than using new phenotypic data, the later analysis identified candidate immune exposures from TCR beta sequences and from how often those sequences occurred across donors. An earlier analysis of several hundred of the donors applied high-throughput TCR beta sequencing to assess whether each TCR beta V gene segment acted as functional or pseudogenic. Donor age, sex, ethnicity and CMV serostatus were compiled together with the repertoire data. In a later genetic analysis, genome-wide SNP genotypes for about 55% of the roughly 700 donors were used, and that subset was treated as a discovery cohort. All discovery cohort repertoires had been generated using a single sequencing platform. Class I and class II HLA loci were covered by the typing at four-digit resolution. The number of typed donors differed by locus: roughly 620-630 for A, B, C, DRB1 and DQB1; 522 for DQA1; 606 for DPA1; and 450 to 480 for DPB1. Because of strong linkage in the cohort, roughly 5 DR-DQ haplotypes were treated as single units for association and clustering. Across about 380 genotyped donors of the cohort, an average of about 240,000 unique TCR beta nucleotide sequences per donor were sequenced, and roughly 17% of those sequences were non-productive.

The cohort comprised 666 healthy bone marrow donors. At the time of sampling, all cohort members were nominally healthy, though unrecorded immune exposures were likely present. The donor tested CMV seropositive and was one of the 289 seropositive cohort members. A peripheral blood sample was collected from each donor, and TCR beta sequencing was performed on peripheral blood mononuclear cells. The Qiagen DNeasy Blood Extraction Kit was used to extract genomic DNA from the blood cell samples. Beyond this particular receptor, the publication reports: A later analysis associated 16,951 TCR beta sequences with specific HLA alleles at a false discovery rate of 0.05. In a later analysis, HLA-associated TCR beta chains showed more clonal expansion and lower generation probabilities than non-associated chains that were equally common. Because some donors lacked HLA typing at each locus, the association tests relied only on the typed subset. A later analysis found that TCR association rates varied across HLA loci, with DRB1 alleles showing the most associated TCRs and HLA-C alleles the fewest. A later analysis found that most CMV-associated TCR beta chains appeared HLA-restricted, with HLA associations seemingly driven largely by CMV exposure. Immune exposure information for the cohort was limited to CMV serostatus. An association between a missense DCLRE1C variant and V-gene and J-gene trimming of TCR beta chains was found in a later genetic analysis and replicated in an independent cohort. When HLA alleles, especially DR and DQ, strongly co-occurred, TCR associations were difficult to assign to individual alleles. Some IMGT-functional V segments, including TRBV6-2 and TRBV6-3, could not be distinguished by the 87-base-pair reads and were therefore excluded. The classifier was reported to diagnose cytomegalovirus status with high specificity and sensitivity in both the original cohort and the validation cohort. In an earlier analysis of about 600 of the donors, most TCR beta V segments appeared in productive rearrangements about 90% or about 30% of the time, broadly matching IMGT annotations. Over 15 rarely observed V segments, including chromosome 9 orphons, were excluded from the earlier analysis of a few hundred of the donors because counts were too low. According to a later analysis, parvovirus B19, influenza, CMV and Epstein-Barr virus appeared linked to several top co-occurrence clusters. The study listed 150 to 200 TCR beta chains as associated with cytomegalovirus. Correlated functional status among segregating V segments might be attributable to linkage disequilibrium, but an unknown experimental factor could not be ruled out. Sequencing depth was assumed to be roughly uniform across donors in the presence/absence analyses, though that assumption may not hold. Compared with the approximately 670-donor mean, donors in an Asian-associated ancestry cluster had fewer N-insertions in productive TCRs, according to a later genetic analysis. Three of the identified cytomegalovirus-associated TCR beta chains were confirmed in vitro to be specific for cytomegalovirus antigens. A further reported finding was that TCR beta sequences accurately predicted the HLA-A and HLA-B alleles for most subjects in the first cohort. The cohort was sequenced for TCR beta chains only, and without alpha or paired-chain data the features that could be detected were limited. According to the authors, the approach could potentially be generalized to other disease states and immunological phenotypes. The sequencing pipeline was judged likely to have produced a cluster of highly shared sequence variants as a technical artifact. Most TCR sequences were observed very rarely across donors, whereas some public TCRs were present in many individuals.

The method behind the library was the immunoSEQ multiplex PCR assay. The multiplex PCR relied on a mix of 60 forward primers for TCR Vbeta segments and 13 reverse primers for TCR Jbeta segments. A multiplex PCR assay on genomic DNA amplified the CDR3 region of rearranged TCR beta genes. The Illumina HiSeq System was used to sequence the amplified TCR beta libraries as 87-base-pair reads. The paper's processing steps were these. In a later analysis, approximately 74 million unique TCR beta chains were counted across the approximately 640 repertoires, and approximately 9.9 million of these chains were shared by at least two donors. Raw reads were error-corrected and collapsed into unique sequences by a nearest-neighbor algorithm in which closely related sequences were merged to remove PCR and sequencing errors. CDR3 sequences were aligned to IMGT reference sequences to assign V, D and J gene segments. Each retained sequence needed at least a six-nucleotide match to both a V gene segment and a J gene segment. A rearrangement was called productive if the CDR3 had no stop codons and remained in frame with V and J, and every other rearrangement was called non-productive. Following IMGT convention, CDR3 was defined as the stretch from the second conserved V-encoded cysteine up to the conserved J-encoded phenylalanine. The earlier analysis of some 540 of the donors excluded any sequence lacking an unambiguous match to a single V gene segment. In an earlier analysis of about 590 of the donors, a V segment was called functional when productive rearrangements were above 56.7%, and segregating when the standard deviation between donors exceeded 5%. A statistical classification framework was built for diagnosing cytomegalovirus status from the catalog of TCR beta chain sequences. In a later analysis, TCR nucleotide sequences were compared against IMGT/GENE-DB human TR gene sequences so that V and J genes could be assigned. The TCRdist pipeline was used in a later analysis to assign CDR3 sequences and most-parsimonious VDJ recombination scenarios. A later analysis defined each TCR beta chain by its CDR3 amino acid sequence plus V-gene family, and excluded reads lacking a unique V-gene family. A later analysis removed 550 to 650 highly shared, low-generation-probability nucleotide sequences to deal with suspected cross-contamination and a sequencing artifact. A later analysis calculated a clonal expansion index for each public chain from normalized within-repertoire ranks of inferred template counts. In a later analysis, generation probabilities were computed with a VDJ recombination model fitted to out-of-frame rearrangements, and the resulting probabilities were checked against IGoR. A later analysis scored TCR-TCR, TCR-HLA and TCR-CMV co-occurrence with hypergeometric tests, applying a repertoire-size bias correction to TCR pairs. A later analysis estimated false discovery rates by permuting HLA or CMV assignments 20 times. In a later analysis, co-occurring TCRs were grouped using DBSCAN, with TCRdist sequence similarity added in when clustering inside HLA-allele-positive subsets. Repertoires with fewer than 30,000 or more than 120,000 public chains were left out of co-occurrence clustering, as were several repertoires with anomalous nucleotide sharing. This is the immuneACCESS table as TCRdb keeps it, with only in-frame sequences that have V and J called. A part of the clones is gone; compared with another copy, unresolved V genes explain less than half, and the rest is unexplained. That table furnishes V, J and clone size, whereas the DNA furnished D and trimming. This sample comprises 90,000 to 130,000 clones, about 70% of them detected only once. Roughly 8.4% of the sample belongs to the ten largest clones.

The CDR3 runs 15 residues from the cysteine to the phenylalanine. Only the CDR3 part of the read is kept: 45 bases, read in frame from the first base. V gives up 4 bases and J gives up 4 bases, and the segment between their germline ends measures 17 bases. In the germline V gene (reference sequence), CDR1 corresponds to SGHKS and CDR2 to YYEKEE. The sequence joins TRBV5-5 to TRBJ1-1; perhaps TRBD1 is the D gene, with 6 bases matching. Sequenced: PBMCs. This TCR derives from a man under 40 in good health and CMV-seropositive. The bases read TGTGCCAGCAGCCTCGCAGGGGTAGAAAGCACTGAAGCTTTCTTT. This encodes CASSLAGVESTEAFF.